These 24 T cell receptor beta chains came from one sample sequenced in a study of T cells in Graves' hyperthyroidism and ophthalmopathy. Amplification targeted TCR beta CDR3 regions from RNA transcripts. With the HTBI primer set, the TCR CDR3 went through a first round of RT-PCR. TCRdb ran MiXCR on the multiplex PCR reads and lists one entry per CDR3 protein. Here the sample spans around 280,000 distinct CDR3 sequences, around 15% being singletons. The source material was blood. The receptors shown here come from a woman aged 40 to 50 with Graves' hyperthyroidism.

CDR3 sequence: CASSGGYGETQYF. For the CDR3, the DNA is TGCGCCAGCAGTGGGGGTTATGGAGAGACCCAGTACTTC. The V gene is TRBV10-2, the J gene TRBJ2-5; no firm D call. The germline V gene has CDR1 WSHSY and CDR2 SAAADI. The CDR3 loop spans 13 amino acids. V lost 4 bases and J lost 4, with 10 bases in between.

Ten or more counts support this clonotype. The genes are TRBV6-5 and TRBJ1-3; no clear D gene. This CDR3 contains 15 residues. Between the trimmed V and J ends, which lost 0 bases and 0 bases, there was a span of 6 bases. The germline V gene has CDR1 MNHEY and CDR2 SVGAGI. CDR3 region: CASSYSGHSGNTIYF. The CDR3, as DNA: TGTGCCAGCAGTTACTCGGGTCACTCTGGAAACACCATATATTTT.

There are a few counts of this clonotype. This chain links TRBV20-1 with TRBJ2-4; 7 bases are a match to TRBD1. Unmatched junction bases numbered 8, after V lost 5 bases and J lost 1 base. The germline V gene encodes CDR1 DFQATT and CDR2 SNEGSKA (reference sequence). The CDR3 has 15 residues. As DNA, the CDR3 is TGCAGTGCTCTAGGTCTAGGGGGCGCCAAAAACATTCAGTACTTC. It yields the protein CSALGLGGAKNIQYF.

This clonotype was found many times. This chain connects TRBV12-3 or TRBV12-4 to TRBJ1-6, with D perhaps TRBD1 (5 bases). The V end was cut by 5 bases, the J end by 9 bases, with 11 bases between. This CDR3 has 13 amino acids. CDR3 DNA: TGTGCCAGCAGTAGGGGAGCGGGTTCACCCCTCCACTTT. This translates into CASSRGAGSPLHF.

This clonotype showed up many times. The V call is TRBV12-3 or TRBV12-4, the J call TRBJ2-5, with no clear D. The CDR3 covers 11 residues. V was pared by 6 bases and J by 4 bases, with 6 bases between. CDR3: CASSGAETQYF. The CDR3 DNA follows: TGTGCCAGCAGCGGCGCAGAGACCCAGTACTTC.

This clonotype occurred many times. The gene calls are TRBV6-1 and TRBJ2-7, with 10 bases lining up with TRBD2. Trimming at V came to 3 bases and at J to 3 bases, leaving 8 bases not matched to a gene. The CDR3 consists of 16 residues. Germline CDR1 is MNHNS and CDR2 is SASEGT. The DNA of the CDR3 is TGTGCCAGCAGTGACCAACGACTAGCGGGCAGCTACGAGCAGTACTTC. This sequence encodes CASSDQRLAGSYEQYF.

This rearrangement joins TRBV25-1 to TRBJ1-1; D unresolved. The CDR3 is 12 residues long. In germline, CDR1 is MGHDK, CDR2 SYGVNS. The V and J ends lost 2 bases and 4 bases respectively, with 5 bases between them. For the CDR3, the DNA is TGTGCCAGCAGTGAACTGGGCACTGAAGCTTTCTTT. Residues: CASSELGTEAFF.

This clonotype came up many times. The V and J genes are TRBV29-1 and TRBJ2-7; D is ambiguous. V gave up 3 bases and J gave up 2 bases, with 8 bases separating them. The length of the CDR3 is 12 residues. Germline V gene lookup returns CDR1 SQVTM and CDR2 ANQGSEA. The CDR3 bases are TGCAGCGTTGATGGGGAAGCCTACGAGCAGTACTTC. This sequence encodes CSVDGEAYEQYF.

This clonotype was recorded many times. This chain joins TRBV27 and TRBJ2-7; D is perhaps TRBD1 (6 bases). The germline V gene has CDR1 MNHEY and CDR2 SMNVEV (reference sequence). CDR3 size: 13 residues. Trimming removed 2 bases at V and 3 bases at J, with 8 bases between. The CDR3 DNA sequence: TGTGCCAGCAGTTTAAGACAGGACTACGAGCAGTACTTC. It translates to CASSLRQDYEQYF.

This clonotype was detected many times. V and J are TRBV19 and TRBJ1-1; 9 bases align to TRBD1. This CDR3 region has 13 residues. CDR1 and CDR2 (germline): LNHDA, SQIVND (reference sequence). The V gene end was trimmed by 7 bases and the J gene end by 4 bases; junction bases not matched to a gene: 4. The CDR3 sequence: CASTADRGTEAFF. CDR3 in DNA: TGTGCCAGTACTGCGGACAGGGGCACTGAAGCTTTCTTT.

The chain carries TRBV7-2 and TRBJ2-3; TRBD2 is a possible D gene (5 bases). CDR1 and CDR2 from the germline V gene are SGHTA and FQGNSA. V was clipped by 0 bases and J by 0 bases, with 10 bases between them. The CDR3 contains 16 residues. The CDR3 DNA reads TGTGCCAGCAGCTTAGCGTCGGGGAGTAGCACAGATACGCAGTATTTT. Translated, it gives CASSLASGSSTDTQYF.

In this sample, this clonotype turned up many times. The chain has TRBV20-1 and TRBJ2-5, with TRBD2 matching 9 bases. From germline, CDR1 is DFQATT and CDR2 SNEGSKA (reference sequence). The V and J ends lost 0 bases and 0 bases, in that order; junction bases with no gene match: 8. The CDR3 loop spans 17 amino acids. The CDR3 region has the DNA TGCAGTGCTAGAGATCAAGCCCTAGCGGGGTACCAAGAGACCCAGTACTTC. It specifies CSARDQALAGYQETQYF.

In this sample, this clonotype turned up many times. The V call is TRBV20-1, the J call TRBJ1-2, with TRBD1 matching over 9 bases. V was pared by 0 bases and J by 5 bases, with 4 bases of the junction left unmatched. Germline CDR1 reads DFQATT; CDR2 reads SNEGSKA (reference sequence). The CDR3 sequence is 14 residues long. CDR3 sequence: CSARDMTGGYGYTF. DNA of the CDR3: TGCAGTGCTAGAGATATGACAGGGGGTTATGGCTACACCTTC.

This clonotype was detected ten times or more. The chain has TRBV7-2 and TRBJ1-3, with D uncertain. There are 13 residues in the CDR3. Trimming pared 4 bases from V and 9 bases from J, leaving 13 bases between. Germline V gives CDR1 SGHTA, CDR2 FQGNSA. This CDR3 reads CASSSRISATIYF. CDR3 in DNA: TGTGCCAGCAGCTCCCGCATTAGCGCCACCATATATTTT.

This clonotype was recorded many times. The V gene is TRBV15, the J gene TRBJ2-1; D is perhaps TRBD2 (6 bases). Trimming took off 0 bases at V and 6 bases at J, with 12 bases between the two ends. The CDR3 has 15 residues. The germline CDR1 and CDR2 sequences are LNHNV and YYDKDF (reference sequence). The CDR3 loop reads CATSRDGTPINEQFF. The CDR3 region has the DNA TGTGCCACCAGCAGAGACGGGACTCCCATCAATGAGCAGTTCTTC.

This clonotype was counted ten times or more. The chain is built from TRBV12-3 or TRBV12-4 and TRBJ2-3; TRBD2 might be the D (6 bases). The CDR3 spans 15 residues. Trimming cost V 1 base and J 2 bases, with 10 bases left between them. CDR3 region: CASSLGGNPTDTQYF. Written as DNA, the CDR3 is TGTGCCAGCAGTTTAGGCGGGAACCCCACAGATACGCAGTATTTT.

The sample holds a few counts of this clonotype. The chain joins TRBV20-1 to TRBJ2-1; no clear D. The CDR3 has 15 amino acids. Deletions cut 6 bases from V and 4 bases from J, with 19 bases between. Germline CDR1 is DFQATT and CDR2 is SNEGSKA (reference sequence). CDR3 DNA sequence: TGCAGTGCCAGTCTACCTGGTCCACTATACAATGAGCAGTTCTTC. Its protein is CSASLPGPLYNEQFF.

The table lists this clonotype with a few counts. The chain has TRBV3-1 and TRBJ1-2, with 8 bases matching TRBD1. Germline values: CDR1 LGHDT, CDR2 YNNKEL (reference sequence). This CDR3 contains 14 residues. The J segment lost 9 bases and the V segment lost 1 base, leaving 7 bases of the junction unmatched. CDR3 in DNA: TGTGCCAGCAGCCAAGGCAGGGGGCGAATGAGCTACACCTTC. Translation gives CASSQGRGRMSYTF.

This clonotype was observed many times. This sequence joins TRBV30 and TRBJ1-3, with 8 positions matching TRBD1. With 0 bases clipped from V and 5 bases from J, the junction kept 9 bases outside the gene matches. The germline V gene has CDR1 GTSNPN and CDR2 SVGIG (reference sequence). The CDR3 loop spans 16 amino acids. The CDR3 sequence is CAWSVSDRGSRNTIYF. The CDR3 bases are TGTGCCTGGAGTGTCTCCGACAGGGGATCTAGAAACACCATATATTTT.

This clonotype appeared many times. This may be a read error: a much more frequent sequence differs by one nucleotide. The chain recombines TRBV2 with TRBJ1-4; 9 bases match TRBD1. This CDR3 has 14 residues. Germline V gives CDR1 SNHLY, CDR2 FYNNEI. The trim removed 4 bases at V and 4 bases at J, leaving 1 base unmatched. The CDR3 DNA is TGTGCCAGCAGTGTGGACAGGGGTAATGAAAAACTGTTTTTT. It specifies CASSVDRGNEKLFF.

This clonotype showed up many times. The J gene is TRBJ2-7, the V gene TRBV7-2; the D gene is possibly TRBD1 (5 bases). The CDR3 length is 15 residues. From germline, CDR1 is SGHTA and CDR2 FQGNSA. V lost 4 bases to trimming and J lost 5 bases, with 18 bases between them. This CDR3 reads CASSSTGQGTHEQYF. Here the CDR3 DNA reads TGTGCCAGCAGCTCAACCGGGCAGGGAACCCACGAGCAGTACTTC.

Notes on this clonotype: A much larger clone differs from this one at a single base, so this may be a read error. The gene calls are TRBV6-2 or TRBV6-3 and TRBJ2-7, with 14 bases matching TRBD2. The CDR3 runs to 16 residues. Germline V gives CDR1 MNHEY, CDR2 SVGEGT. The CDR3 DNA sequence: TGTGTCAGCAGCCAGGGACTAGCGGGAGAGTCCTACGAGCAGTACTTC. Residues: CVSSQGLAGESYEQYF.

In this sample, this clonotype turned up a few times. The chain uses TRBV15 and TRBJ2-7; D not certain. The V end lost 0 bases, the J end lost 3 bases, and 9 bases lay between the germline ends. The CDR3 length is 14 residues. CDR1 is LNHNV and CDR2 is YYDKDF in the germline V gene (reference sequence). CDR3 residues: CATSRDLGNYEQYF. CDR3 nucleotide sequence: TGTGCCACCAGCAGAGATCTGGGGAACTACGAGCAGTACTTC.

This clonotype occurred a few times. The chain carries TRBV6-2 or TRBV6-3 and TRBJ2-2, with a possible D match to TRBD2 (6 bases). The germline gives CDR1 MNHEY, CDR2 SVGEGT. This CDR3 region has 16 residues. Trimming removed 6 bases at V and 0 bases at J, with 14 bases between. As DNA, the CDR3 is TGTGCCAGCAGCAGAGATCGCGGGACGAACACCGGGGAGCTGTTTTTT. Its translation: CASSRDRGTNTGELFF.